The 12 T cell receptor beta chains below were found in one sample sequenced in a study of CD8 T cells in ankylosing spondylitis. Study-wide points: What appeared characteristic of ankylosing spondylitis blood was a TCR beta motif of eight highly homologous variants.

TCRdb recomputed calls from the 5' RACE reads with MiXCR, one row per CDR3 protein. This sample has some 840,000 distinct CDR3 sequences, with 10% to 15% found just once. Their cognate antigens are unknown. The sequenced sample consisted of blood, either unsorted or a sorted T cell fraction (not recorded which). The receptors come from a male donor with ankylosing spondylitis.

In this sample, this clonotype turned up many times. The J gene is TRBJ2-7, the V gene TRBV7-8, with 9 positions matching TRBD1. Per the germline V gene, CDR1 is SGHVS and CDR2 is FQNEAQ. The CDR3 contains 14 residues. J gave up 3 bases and V 5 bases, and 5 bases lay outside the gene matches. CDR3 amino acids: CASSRDRAGYEQYF. CDR3 in DNA: TGTGCCAGCAGCCGGGACAGGGCGGGCTACGAGCAGTACTTC.

This clonotype was detected only a few times. V and J are TRBV7-9 and TRBJ1-1; D remains ambiguous. Deletions cut 4 bases from V and 0 bases from J, with 12 bases between. Germline CDR1 and CDR2: SEHNR and FQNEAQ (reference sequence). The CDR3 extends over 15 amino acids. The CDR3 loop reads CASSSTSGVNTEAFF. In DNA form, the CDR3 reads TGTGCCAGCAGCTCTACGAGTGGAGTGAACACTGAAGCTTTCTTT.

This clonotype was detected a few times. The rearrangement joins TRBV7-9 to TRBJ2-1; TRBD1 aligns across 8 bases. The CDR3 contains 17 residues. Trimming took 6 bases from V and 3 from J; bases not matched to a gene: 13. The V gene's germline CDR1 is SEHNR and CDR2 FQNEAQ (reference sequence). The CDR3 protein is CASRGQTGTGLYNEQFF. The CDR3 DNA reads as TGTGCCAGCAGGGGACAAACCGGGACAGGTCTCTACAATGAGCAGTTCTTC.

At least ten counts were recorded for this clonotype. The rearrangement links TRBV5-1 to TRBJ2-1; 7 bases are shared with TRBD1. Trimming took 0 bases from V and 6 from J; bases not matched to a gene: 3. Per the germline V gene, CDR1 is SGHRS and CDR2 is YFSETQ. This CDR3 comprises 14 residues. In DNA, the CDR3 is TGCGCCAGCAGCTTGGAGACAGGGATCAATGAGCAGTTCTTC. Residues: CASSLETGINEQFF.

This clonotype appeared a few times. The chain links TRBV5-1 to TRBJ1-2; 9 bases match TRBD1. From germline, CDR1 is SGHRS and CDR2 YFSETQ. The V segment lost 1 base and the J segment 14 bases; nucleotides outside the gene matches: 9. This CDR3 has 13 amino acids. The CDR3 bases are TGCGCCAGCAGCTTGAGGGACAGGGATTTAGGAACCTTC. Translated: CASSLRDRDLGTF. The full variable domain, its missing parts supplied by reference TRBV5-1 and TRBJ1-2, is KAGVTQTPRYLIKTRGQQVTLSCSPISGHRSVSWYQQTPGQGLQFLFEYFSETQRNKGNFPGRFSGRQFSNSRSEMNVSTLELGDSALYLCASSLRDRDLGTFGSGTRLTVV.

This clonotype was seen a handful of times. V is TRBV18 and J is TRBJ2-1, with 9 bases identical to TRBD2. J lost 5 bases, V lost 5 bases, and 13 bases had no gene match. The CDR3 length is 17 residues. The germline V gene has CDR1 KGHSH and CDR2 LQKENI. CDR3 residues: CASSSRVLAGRHNEQFF. CDR3 DNA sequence: TGTGCCAGCTCATCAAGGGTGCTAGCGGGACGTCACAATGAGCAGTTCTTC.

V usage is TRBV18 and J usage is TRBJ2-6; no definite D call. This CDR3 has 17 amino acids. The germline V gene has CDR1 KGHSH and CDR2 LQKENI. Trimming left V 2 bases short and J 2 bases short, with 13 bases between. The CDR3 DNA reads TGTGCCAGCTCACCAGTAAGGCCGTTAACTGGGGCCAACGTCCTGACTTTC. Translation: CASSPVRPLTGANVLTF.

This clonotype turned up a few times. This sequence joins TRBV5-6 and TRBJ2-1; either TRBD1 or TRBD2 may supply D (5 bases each). Germline V lookup: CDR1 SGHDT, CDR2 YYEEEE. Trimming stripped 0 bases from V and 13 bases from J, with 17 bases between. CDR3 length: 14 residues. The chain's CDR3 is CASSLGARRDDQFF. CDR3 nucleotides: TGTGCCAGCAGCTTGGGCGCCCGTCGGGACGATCAGTTCTTC.

This clonotype was seen many times. V and J are TRBV20-1 and TRBJ1-1; possibly TRBD1 for D (5 bases). The CDR3 has 14 amino acids. Germline V gene lookup returns CDR1 DFQATT and CDR2 SNEGSKA (reference sequence). V was cut by 7 bases and J by 0 bases, with 15 bases left in between. CDR3 nucleotides: TGCAGTGTCCGGGACGGCTTTATGAACACTGAAGCTTTCTTT. This sequence encodes CSVRDGFMNTEAFF.

The rearrangement links TRBV7-9 to TRBJ1-3; TRBD1 might be the D (6 bases). This CDR3 comprises 13 residues. Germline CDR1 reads SEHNR; CDR2 reads FQNEAQ (reference sequence). V dropped 7 bases and J dropped 1 base, with 8 bases sitting between them. In DNA form, the CDR3 reads TGTGCCAGCATTCAGGGGTCTGGAAACACCATATATTTT. It translates to CASIQGSGNTIYF. The full variable domain, its missing parts supplied by reference TRBV7-9 and TRBJ1-3, is DTGVSQNPRHKITKRGQNVTFRCDPISEHNRLYWYRQTLGQGPEFLTYFQNEAQLEKSRLLSDRFSAERPKGSFSTLEIQRTEQGDSAMYLCASIQGSGNTIYFGEGSWLTVV.

The chain joins TRBV27 to TRBJ1-3; D is uncertain. The germline V and J ends were trimmed by 9 bases and 4 bases, with 10 bases remaining between them. The CDR3 covers 12 residues. Germline V gene lookup returns CDR1 MNHEY and CDR2 SMNVEV (reference sequence). For the CDR3, the DNA is TGTGCCAGATTCCCCTCGGGAAACACCATATATTTT. This sequence encodes CARFPSGNTIYF.

This clonotype turned up a few times. The CDR3 is CSASVRDRDGNTIYF. The CDR3 nucleotides are TGCAGTGCTAGCGTCCGGGACAGGGACGGAAACACCATATATTTT. The chain has TRBV20-1 and TRBJ1-3; TRBD1 matches at 9 bases. Looked up from germline, CDR1 is DFQATT and CDR2 is SNEGSKA (reference sequence). J was trimmed by 4 bases and V by 3 bases; bases with no gene match: 7. The CDR3 runs 15 residues.